The source of this T cell receptor (beta chain) is a study of human T cells and chemical hapten exposure. Across the whole study: Variability of per-sample TCR yields stemmed mainly from small differences in pooled library volume. Study findings and constraints: TCRs above 1 in 1000 frequency did not change with DPC sensitization.

Time point here: healthy volunteer bleed at 2 weeks. Unfractionated whole blood served as the source for total RNA extraction. As concerns this clonotype: Antigen specificity is unknown.

The CDR3 spans 14 residues. Germline trimming cut 4 bases from V and 8 bases from J; bases unmatched to any gene: 7. CDR1 is SGHRS and CDR2 is YFSETQ in the germline V gene. TCRdb used MiXCR to reprocess the RACE reads, holding one entry per CDR3 protein. Of around 130,000 distinct CDR3 sequences in the sample, roughly 9.5% were seen once. This sequence originates from a male donor in good health. Some clones in this sample may be carry-over from other donors' samples. The chain is built from TRBV5-1 and TRBJ1-4; 8 bases map to TRBD1. The specimen sequenced was whole blood. The CDR3 DNA reads TGCGCCAGCAGCATCGGACAGGGAGGGGAAAAACTGTTTTTT. This encodes CASSIGQGGEKLFF.